Sequencing of this T cell receptor beta chain was carried out in a study of Tregs in tolerant kidney transplant recipients. Broader study findings: Expanding Tregs on activated donor B cells appeared to best identify donor-specific TCRbeta clones.

Of note for this clone: No antigen is known for it.

Assay used: immunoSEQ multiplex PCR; TCRdb lists only in-frame clones, some missing. Among around 230,000 clones listed, roughly four fifths were seen once. The CDR3 has 14 residues. Germline CDR1 reads KGHSH; CDR2 reads LQKENI. V lost 3 bases and J 0 bases, leaving 7 bases between the germline ends. Unstimulated Tregs (CD4+CD25+CD127-) and CD4+CD25- non-Tregs were sorted from PBMCs. The source material was CD4+ T cells from blood. The TCR originated in a human donor in good health. The chain recombines TRBV18 with TRBJ2-3; possible D gene TRBD2, 5 bases. The CDR3 spells CASSPSGSTDTQYF. The CDR3 DNA follows: TGTGCCAGCTCACCCTCGGGGAGCACAGATACGCAGTATTTT.